This entry describes one T cell receptor (beta chain). Measured with immunoSEQ multiplex PCR; TCRdb has only the in-frame clones, and not every one. The sample contains 140,000 to 150,000 clones, 80% of which appear only once. Per germline, CDR1 SGHRS and CDR2 YFSETQ. CDR3 length: 15 residues. Losses at the gene ends were 0 bases for V and 5 bases for J; bases not matched to a gene: 4. The data were taken from a study of blood T cell repertoires in COVID-19. As for the study in general: Some COVID-19 samples were acute and others convalescent; all came from the United States, Italy and Spain. From T cells, B-cell-depleted T cells, or PBMCs came the material, which was cDNA or gDNA.

The sequence was obtained from a woman between 45 and 60 years old with acute or convalescent COVID-19. The sequenced sample was peripheral blood. V usage is TRBV5-1 and J usage is TRBJ2-3; TRBD2 matches at 9 bases. CDR3 residues: CASSLERGVIDTQYF. The CDR3 DNA reads TGCGCCAGCAGCTTGGAGCGGGGGGTTATAGATACGCAGTATTTT. The complete variable domain, with remaining parts taken from reference TRBV5-1 and TRBJ2-3, reads KAGVTQTPRYLIKTRGQQVTLSCSPISGHRSVSWYQQTPGQGLQFLFEYFSETQRNKGNFPGRFSGRQFSNSRSEMNVSTLELGDSALYLCASSLERGVIDTQYFGPGTRLTVL.